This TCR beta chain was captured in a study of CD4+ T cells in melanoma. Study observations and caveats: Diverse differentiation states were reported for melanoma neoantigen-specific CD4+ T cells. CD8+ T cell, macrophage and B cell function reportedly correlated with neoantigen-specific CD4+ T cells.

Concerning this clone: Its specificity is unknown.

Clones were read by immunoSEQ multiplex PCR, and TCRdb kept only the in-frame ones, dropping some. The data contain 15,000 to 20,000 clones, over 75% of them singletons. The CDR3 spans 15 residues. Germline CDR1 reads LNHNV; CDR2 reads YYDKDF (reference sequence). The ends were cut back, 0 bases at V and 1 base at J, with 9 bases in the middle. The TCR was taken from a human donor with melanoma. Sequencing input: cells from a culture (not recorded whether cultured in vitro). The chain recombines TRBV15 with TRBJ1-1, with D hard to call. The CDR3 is CATSRERHTNTEAFF. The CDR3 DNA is TGTGCCACCAGCAGAGAACGTCATACGAACACTGAAGCTTTCTTT. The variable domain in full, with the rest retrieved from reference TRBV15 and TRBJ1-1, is DAMVIQNPRYQVTQFGKPVTLSCSQTLNHNVMYWYQQKSSQAPKLLFHYYDKDFNNEADTPDNFQSRRPNTSFCFLDIRSPGLGDTAMYLCATSRERHTNTEAFFGQGTRLTVV.